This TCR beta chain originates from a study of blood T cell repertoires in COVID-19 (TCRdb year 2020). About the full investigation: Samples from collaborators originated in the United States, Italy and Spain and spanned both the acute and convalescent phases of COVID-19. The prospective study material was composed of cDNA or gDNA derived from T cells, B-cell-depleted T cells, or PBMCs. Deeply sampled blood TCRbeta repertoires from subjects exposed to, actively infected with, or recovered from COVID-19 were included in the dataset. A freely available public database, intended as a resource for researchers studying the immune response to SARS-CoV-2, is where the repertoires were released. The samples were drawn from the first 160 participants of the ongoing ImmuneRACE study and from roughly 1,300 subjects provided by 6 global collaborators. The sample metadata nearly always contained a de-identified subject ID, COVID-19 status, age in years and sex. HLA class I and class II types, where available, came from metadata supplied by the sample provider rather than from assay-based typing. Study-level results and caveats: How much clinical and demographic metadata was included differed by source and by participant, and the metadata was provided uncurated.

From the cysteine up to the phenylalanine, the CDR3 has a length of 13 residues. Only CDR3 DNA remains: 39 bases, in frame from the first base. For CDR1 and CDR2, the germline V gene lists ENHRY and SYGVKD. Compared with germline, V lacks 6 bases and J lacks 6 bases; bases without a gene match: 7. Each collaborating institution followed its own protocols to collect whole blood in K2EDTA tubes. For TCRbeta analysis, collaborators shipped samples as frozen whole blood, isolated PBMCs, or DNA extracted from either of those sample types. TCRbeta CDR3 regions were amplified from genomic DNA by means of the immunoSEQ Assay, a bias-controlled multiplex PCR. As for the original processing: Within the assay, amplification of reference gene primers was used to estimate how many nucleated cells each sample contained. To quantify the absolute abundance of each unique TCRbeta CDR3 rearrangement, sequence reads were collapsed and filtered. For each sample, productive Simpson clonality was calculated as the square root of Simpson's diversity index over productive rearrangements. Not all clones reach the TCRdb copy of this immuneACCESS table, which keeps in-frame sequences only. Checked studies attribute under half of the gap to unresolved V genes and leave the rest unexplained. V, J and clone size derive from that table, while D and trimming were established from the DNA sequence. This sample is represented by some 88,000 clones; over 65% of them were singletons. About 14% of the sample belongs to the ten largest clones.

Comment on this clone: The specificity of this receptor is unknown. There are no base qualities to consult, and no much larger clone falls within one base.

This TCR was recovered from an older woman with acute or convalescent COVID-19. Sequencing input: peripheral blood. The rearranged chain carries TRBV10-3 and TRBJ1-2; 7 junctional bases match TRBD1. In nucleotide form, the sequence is TGTGCCATCAGCATGACAGGGCTCGATGGCTACACCTTC. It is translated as CAISMTGLDGYTF.